This passage covers 6 T cell receptor beta chains from one sample sequenced in a study of identical twins. TCRdb passed the 5' RACE reads through MiXCR, listing each CDR3 protein once. The sample lists approximately 300,000 distinct CDR3 sequences; over 8.5% were seen once. These data were also filed under a second study, of yellow fever vaccine responses in identical twins.

The material sequenced was CD8+ T cells sorted from blood. Receptors originate from a woman between 18 and 30 years old in good health.

This clonotype showed up many times. The V gene is TRBV14, the J gene TRBJ2-4, with TRBD2 as a possible D gene (6 bases). This CDR3 region has 17 residues. The germline V and J ends were trimmed by 3 bases and 0 bases, with 15 bases remaining between them. Germline CDR1 SGHDN, CDR2 FVKESK. The CDR3 is CASSHYDVGLAKNIQYF. CDR3 nucleotide sequence: TGTGCCAGCAGCCACTACGATGTGGGACTAGCCAAAAACATTCAGTACTTC.

This clonotype was observed at least ten times. The chain has TRBV25-1 and TRBJ1-1; no firm D call. The CDR3 extends over 13 amino acids. Germline-derived CDR1 and CDR2 are MGHDK and SYGVNS. V lost 2 bases and J 6 bases, leaving 10 bases between the germline ends. Here the CDR3 reads CASSEGGRPEAFF. CDR3 sequence (DNA): TGTGCCAGCAGTGAAGGCGGTAGACCTGAAGCTTTCTTT.

This clonotype was seen many times. V and J are TRBV11-2 and TRBJ2-2; D may correspond to TRBD1 or TRBD2 (5 bases each). The CDR3 is 16 residues long. Germline values: CDR1 SGHAT, CDR2 FQNNGV. V was pared by 5 bases and J by 4 bases, with 17 bases between. Here the CDR3 DNA reads TGTGCCAGCAGCCCACCCGGGACCCCGCGCACCGGGGAGCTGTTTTTT. Protein sequence: CASSPPGTPRTGELFF. The full variable domain, completed using reference TRBV11-2 and TRBJ2-2, is EAGVAQSPRYKIIEKRQSVAFWCNPISGHATLYWYQQILGQGPKLLIQFQNNGVVDDSQLPKDRFSAERLKGVDSTLKIQPAKLEDSAVYLCASSPPGTPRTGELFFGEGSRLTVL.

The chain combines TRBV13 with TRBJ2-7, with TRBD1 matching 7 bases. The CDR3 has 14 amino acids. Germline CDR1 and CDR2: PRHDT and FYEKMQ (reference sequence). Unmatched junction bases numbered 2, after V lost 3 bases and J lost 0 bases. The CDR3 DNA sequence: TGTGCCAGCAGCTTGGGACAGTACTCCTACGAGCAGTACTTC. Translated, it gives CASSLGQYSYEQYF.

The genes are TRBV20-1 and TRBJ2-7, with D hard to call. This CDR3 has 14 amino acids. The V end lost 0 bases, the J end lost 4 bases, and 13 bases lay between the germline ends. The germline gives CDR1 DFQATT, CDR2 SNEGSKA (reference sequence). The CDR3 spells CSARDPVSTYEQYF. The CDR3 DNA reads TGCAGTGCTAGAGACCCCGTGTCAACTTACGAGCAGTACTTC.

The chain carries TRBV3-1 and TRBJ2-3; 8 bases are shared with TRBD2. Trimming cost V 6 bases and J 2 bases; bases outside gene matches: 7. The germline CDR1 and CDR2 sequences are LGHDT and YNNKEL (reference sequence). The CDR3 has 15 residues. The CDR3 spells CASRTGLEDTDTQYF. The DNA for the CDR3 is TGTGCCAGCAGGACGGGACTAGAAGACACAGATACGCAGTATTTT.